This entry lists 26 T cell receptor beta chains sequenced from one sample in a study of shared clonotypes between healthy human individuals. Sequencing used immunoSEQ multiplex PCR; TCRdb keeps in-frame clones, though not all of them. The sample lists roughly 700,000 clones, roughly 87% occurring once. The sequenced sample was memory CD8+ T cells from PBMCs. Subset reported: CD45RO+ cells pooled with CCR7-negative TemRA cells. These receptors were taken from a man between 18 and 29 years old in good health. Some clones in this sample may be carry-over from other donors' samples.

This chain links TRBV15 with TRBJ2-1, with D maybe TRBD1 (6 bases). Trimming removed 1 base at V and 5 bases at J, with 21 bases between. The CDR3 is made up of 18 amino acids. Germline assignment: CDR1 LNHNV and CDR2 YYDKDF (reference sequence). DNA of the CDR3: TGTGCCACCAGCAGAGCCTCGCAACAGGGATTCGGACACAATGAGCAGTTCTTC. Translation gives CATSRASQQGFGHNEQFF.

The chain employs TRBV5-1 and TRBJ2-7, with 9 positions matching TRBD2. J was trimmed by 4 bases and V by 0 bases; bases with no gene match: 11. The CDR3 loop spans 17 amino acids. Germline V lookup: CDR1 SGHRS, CDR2 YFSETQ. CDR3 DNA sequence: TGCGCCAGCAGCTTGGTAGCGGGGGTAGGCACCTGGTACGAGCAGTACTTC. It encodes CASSLVAGVGTWYEQYF.

V gene TRBV5-1 combines with J gene TRBJ2-2; perhaps TRBD2 as D (5 bases). The CDR3 extends over 16 amino acids. Germline CDR1 SGHRS, CDR2 YFSETQ. V was pared by 3 bases and J by 5 bases, with 17 bases between. CDR3 sequence: CASSSPREFYTGELFF. The CDR3 DNA reads as TGCGCCAGCAGCTCGCCTAGGGAGTTCTATACCGGGGAGCTGTTTTTT.

This chain connects TRBV19 to TRBJ2-7; D gene ambiguous. The CDR3 contains 14 residues. Trimming removed 3 bases at V and 4 bases at J, with 13 bases between. The germline CDR1 and CDR2 sequences are LNHDA and SQIVND (reference sequence). DNA of the CDR3: TGTGCCAGTAGTATGGGTGACCACCGTTACGAGCAGTACTTC. Translation gives CASSMGDHRYEQYF.

This clone was detected only a few times. The chain carries TRBV10-3 and TRBJ2-7; D remains ambiguous. Germline CDR1 is ENHRY and CDR2 is SYGVKD. The CDR3 is 14 amino acids. Trimming stripped 0 bases from V and 3 bases from J, with 9 bases between. The CDR3 bases are TGTGCCATCAGTGAGTCGATGACGGACTACGAGCAGTACTTC. It codes for CAISESMTDYEQYF.

The chain links TRBV28 to TRBJ2-7; 8 bases are shared with TRBD1. V was pared by 7 bases and J by 7 bases, with 12 bases of the junction left unmatched. This CDR3 spans 14 amino acids. Germline V gene lookup returns CDR1 MDHEN and CDR2 SYDVKM. CDR3 nucleotides: TGTGCCAGCACCATAAGGCAGGGGGCGTGGGAGCAGTACTTC. Residues: CASTIRQGAWEQYF.

In this sample, this clone turned up once. The gene calls are TRBV4-3 and TRBJ2-7; TRBD2 matches 8 bases. After removal of 4 bases from V and 2 bases from J, the junction contained 7 bases not matched to a gene. Germline lookup yields CDR1 LGHNA and CDR2 YSLEER. The CDR3 spans 15 residues. The CDR3 DNA sequence: TGCGCCAGCAGCCCCACTAGCGGTAGACCCTACGAGCAGTACTTC. Protein sequence: CASSPTSGRPYEQYF.

V gene TRBV5-4 combines with J gene TRBJ2-2; D gene unclear. Trimming stripped 7 bases from V and 4 bases from J, with 8 bases between. Germline V gene sequence: CDR1 SGHNT, CDR2 YYREEE (reference sequence). This CDR3 spans 12 amino acids. The CDR3 sequence is CASQVPTGELFF. DNA of the CDR3: TGTGCCAGCCAGGTCCCCACCGGGGAGCTGTTTTTT.

The J gene is TRBJ2-7, the V gene TRBV10-2, with D perhaps given as TRBD1 or TRBD2 (5 bases each). V shed 6 bases and J shed 3 bases, with 18 bases lying between them. The CDR3 has 15 amino acids. CDR1 is WSHSY and CDR2 is SAAADI in the germline V gene. The CDR3 nucleotides are TGCGCCAGCAGCGCGTTGGCAGGGACCCTCTACGAGCAGTACTTC. Residues: CASSALAGTLYEQYF.

V and J are TRBV9 and TRBJ2-2; TRBD2 might be the D (5 bases). The CDR3 contains 16 residues. The V end lost 2 bases, the J end lost 0 bases, and 11 bases lay between the germline ends. Germline V lookup: CDR1 SGDLS, CDR2 YYNGEE. Here the CDR3 reads CASSVRVTTNTGELFF. The CDR3 bases are TGTGCCAGCAGCGTGCGGGTTACGACGAACACCGGGGAGCTGTTTTTT.

The gene calls are TRBV28 and TRBJ2-7, with D possibly being TRBD1 (5 bases). This CDR3 has 15 amino acids. CDR1 is MDHEN and CDR2 is SYDVKM in the germline V gene. Trimming stripped 4 bases from V and 0 bases from J, with 13 bases between. The CDR3 protein is CASSSQGLSSYEQYF. For the CDR3, the DNA is TGTGCCAGCAGTTCGCAGGGCCTTAGCTCCTACGAGCAGTACTTC. Filled out from reference TRBV28 and TRBJ2-7, the complete variable domain reads DVKVTQSSRYLVKRTGEKVFLECVQDMDHENMFWYRQDPGLGLRLIYFSYDVKMKEKGDIPEGYSVSREKKERFSLILESASTNQTSMYLCASSSQGLSSYEQYFGPGTRLTVT.

The V and J genes are TRBV21-1 and TRBJ1-2. TRBV21-1 is assigned pseudogene status. This CDR3 comprises 14 residues. The chain's CDR3 is CASTRHTLGYGYTF. The CDR3 DNA is TGTGCCAGCACAAGGCACACCCTGGGGTATGGCTACACCTTC.

This chain's CDR3 is CASSGPPGYEQYF. In DNA form, the CDR3 reads TGTGCCAGCAGTGGACCTCCGGGATACGAGCAGTACTTC. The J gene is TRBJ2-7, the V gene TRBV6-1, with D tentatively TRBD2 (5 bases). Trimming left V 4 bases short and J 4 bases short, with 11 bases between. This CDR3 contains 13 residues. Germline lookup yields CDR1 MNHNS and CDR2 SASEGT.

This chain joins TRBV11-2 and TRBJ1-2, with D hard to call. V lost 0 bases, J lost 4 bases, and 12 bases lay in between. From germline, CDR1 is SGHAT and CDR2 FQNNGV. The length of the CDR3 is 15 residues. The CDR3 protein is CASSLDAVPIYGYTF. The CDR3 region has the DNA TGTGCCAGCAGCTTAGATGCCGTCCCCATCTATGGCTACACCTTC.

The chain couples TRBV2 to TRBJ2-2, with TRBD2 matching over 8 bases. The germline V gene has CDR1 SNHLY and CDR2 FYNNEI. With V trimmed by 11 bases and J by 0 bases, 8 bases remained unmatched. This CDR3 has 15 residues. The CDR3 nucleotides read TGTGCCTACCTCGGGGGGGCCTCGAACACCGGGGAGCTGTTTTTT. It codes for CAYLGGASNTGELFF.

On this clone itself: The sample has other DNA sequences that encode this CDR3 too. This chain uses TRBV11-3 with TRBJ1-1; D remains ambiguous. V lost 5 bases, J lost 1 base, and 8 bases lay in between. This CDR3 has 13 amino acids. CDR1 is SGHNT, CDR2 YENEEA, per germline. CDR3 nucleotides: TGTGCCAGCAGCCCCCGAGGGAACACTGAAGCTTTCTTT. It translates to CASSPRGNTEAFF.

The rearrangement joins TRBV4-3 to TRBJ2-7; 14 bases map to TRBD2. Germline trimming cut 0 bases from V and 9 bases from J; bases unmatched to any gene: 10. The V gene's germline CDR1 is LGHNA and CDR2 YSLEER. The CDR3 is made up of 17 amino acids. The CDR3 region is CASSQEGLAGVWGTQYF. The CDR3 nucleotides read TGCGCCAGCAGCCAAGAGGGACTAGCGGGAGTTTGGGGGACGCAGTACTTC.

J is TRBJ2-5 and V is TRBV29-1; a possible D gene is TRBD2 (5 bases). V was shortened by 7 bases and J by 2 bases, with 11 bases between the two germline ends. Germline V gene data show CDR1 as SQVTM and CDR2 as ANQGSEA. This CDR3 has 12 amino acids. CDR3 nucleotides: TGCAGCGCCCTCGGGGAGCAAGAGACCCAGTACTTC. It encodes CSALGEQETQYF.

The rearrangement joins TRBV7-9 to TRBJ2-7; possible D gene TRBD2, 6 bases. Germline V gives CDR1 SEHNR, CDR2 FQNEAQ (reference sequence). CDR3 length: 15 amino acids. V was clipped by 1 base and J by 6 bases, with 16 bases between them. The CDR3, as DNA: TGTGCCAGCAGCTTAGGATGGGTAGACGGGGGCGAGCAGTACTTC. The encoded protein is CASSLGWVDGGEQYF.

This sequence joins TRBV10-2 and TRBJ2-1; D is unresolved. The V gene's germline CDR1 is WSHSY and CDR2 SAAADI. This CDR3 has 15 amino acids. Trimming took 3 bases from V and 1 from J, leaving 10 bases between them. The CDR3 loop reads CASSESVRSYNEQFF. The CDR3 DNA is TGCGCCAGCAGTGAAAGTGTGCGGTCCTACAATGAGCAGTTCTTC.

CDR3: CASRRSPPGQSQETQYF. The CDR3 nucleotides are TGTGCCAGCCGTAGGTCCCCGCCCGGACAGTCCCAAGAGACCCAGTACTTC. The J gene is TRBJ2-5, the V gene TRBV10-3; D possibly corresponds to TRBD1 (6 bases). The ends were cut back, 10 bases at V and 1 base at J, with 25 bases in the middle. The CDR3 is 17 residues long. CDR1 is ENHRY, CDR2 SYGVKD, per germline.

The CDR3 protein is CAWRGNEQYF. CDR3 DNA sequence: TGTGCCTGGAGGGGGAACGAGCAGTACTTC. The rearrangement links TRBV30 to TRBJ2-5; D gene unclear. Judging by the DNA end, TRBJ2-7 fits better; the J call may be wrong. Germline assignment: CDR1 GTSNPN and CDR2 SVGIG (reference sequence). The CDR3 runs 10 residues.

The CDR3, as DNA: TGTGCCTGGAGTGTACTGGGTGGAGGCGGTTCACCCCTCCACTTT. Encoded protein: CAWSVLGGGGSPLHF. The chain has TRBV30 and TRBJ1-6, with D unresolved. The CDR3 spans 15 residues. V was pared by 0 bases and J by 9 bases, with 15 bases between. The germline CDR1 and CDR2 sequences are GTSNPN and SVGIG (reference sequence).

This clone was seen just once. V usage is TRBV6-1 and J usage is TRBJ2-7; possibly TRBD1 for D (6 bases). The CDR3 sequence is 11 residues long. V was trimmed by 3 bases and J by 7 bases, leaving 7 bases between them. Germline CDR1 and CDR2: MNHNS and SASEGT. The chain's CDR3 is CASSDRGEQYF. As DNA, the CDR3 is TGTGCCAGCAGTGACAGGGGTGAGCAGTACTTC.

The chain combines TRBV2 with TRBJ2-1; D uncertain. Germline values: CDR1 SNHLY, CDR2 FYNNEI. The CDR3 length is 13 residues. Trimming removed 6 bases at V and 12 bases at J, with 18 bases between. CDR3 nucleotide sequence: TGTGCCAGCAGCGATGACAAGTCCTGGGGGCAGTTCTTC. Translating gives CASSDDKSWGQFF.

Regarding this clone: One end of the junction fails to match germline, which may point to a read error. V usage is TRBV28 and J usage is TRBJ2-7; D possibly corresponds to TRBD2 (5 bases). The germline gives CDR1 MDHEN, CDR2 SYDVKM. This CDR3 comprises 11 residues. CDR3: CASSPARGLNF. The CDR3 DNA reads TGTGCCAGCAGTCCCGCACGGGGTTTGAACTTC. The variable domain in full, completed from reference TRBV28 and TRBJ2-7, reads DVKVTQSSRYLVKRTGEKVFLECVQDMDHENMFWYRQDPGLGLRLIYFSYDVKMKEKGDIPEGYSVSREKKERFSLILESASTNQTSMYLCASSPARGLNFGPGTRLTVT.